This T cell receptor beta chain comes out of a study of OX40 agonist ivuxolimab in advanced cancers. As for the study in general: Patient treatment consisted of intravenous ivuxolimab administration every 2 weeks at 0.01 to 10 mg/kg. Study-wide findings and caveats: CD8+ T cells (on average) carried more expanded clones than CD4+ T cells.

The ends were cut back, 7 bases at V and 2 bases at J, with 15 bases in the middle. Germline CDR1 reads MNHNY; CDR2 reads SVGAGI (reference sequence). This CDR3 region has 15 residues. Profiled with immunoSEQ multiplex PCR; TCRdb holds only in-frame clones, not every one. The sample has 75,000 to 100,000 clones; approximately 80% are singletons. With regard to this clone: Its matching antigen is unknown.

The chain recombines TRBV6-6 with TRBJ1-3; D remains unclear. The origin of this receptor is an adult with an advanced solid tumor such as melanoma, head and neck, liver or kidney cancer. Sequences were derived from CD4+ or CD8+ T cells sorted from blood, sampled in a trial of the OX40 agonist ivuxolimab. CDR3 sequence: CASIKGPGPGNTIYF. The CDR3 region has the DNA TGTGCCAGCATTAAGGGCCCGGGCCCTGGAAACACCATATATTTT.